This TCR beta chain was recovered during a study of OX40 agonist ivuxolimab in advanced cancers. Study-level background: Patients receiving dose escalation had hepatocellular carcinoma, melanoma, renal cell or head and neck cancer.

Using immunoSEQ multiplex PCR, the repertoire was profiled, and TCRdb retains in-frame clones only, with some absent. The repertoire has 45,000 to 70,000 clones, about 82% of them found once; the top ten carry around 1%. In its sample, this clone was seen once. Trimming pared 0 bases from V and 9 bases from J, leaving 10 bases between. The CDR3 consists of 13 residues. Germline lookup yields CDR1 SGHRS and CDR2 YFSETQ. This TCR derives from an adult with an advanced solid tumor such as melanoma, head and neck, liver or kidney cancer. The chain recombines TRBV5-1 with TRBJ1-5; unclear D gene. Sequencing used CD4+ or CD8+ T cells sorted from blood, obtained in a trial of the OX40 agonist ivuxolimab. CDR3 protein: CASSLEGLRPQHF. For the CDR3, the DNA is TGCGCCAGCAGCTTGGAAGGGCTAAGGCCCCAGCATTTT.